This T cell receptor (beta chain) was retrieved from a study of T cell responses to AZD1222 COVID-19 vaccine. Study-level background: It was second doses at about 4 or about 12 weeks that were pooled. The study, taken as a whole, reports: Repertoire sampling happened only post peak T cell response. Spike-specific TCR breadth and depth went up after people got two AZD1222 doses.

In the case of this clone: Its matching antigen is unknown.

With 3 bases removed from V and 1 base from J, the gap between germline ends came to 10 bases. CDR3 size: 15 residues. Germline V gene data show CDR1 as SNHLY and CDR2 as FYNNEI. The data were produced by immunoSEQ multiplex PCR, yet TCRdb's version contains in-frame clones alone and is incomplete. The sample shows about 120,000 clones, just over 85% of them seen only once. This specimen was peripheral blood, taken on day 0 of AZD1222 vaccination. V gene TRBV2 combines with J gene TRBJ1-5, with D maybe TRBD1 (5 bases). The receptor's source is an adult in good health. In DNA, the CDR3 is TGTGCCAGCAGTGAGCAGGGATGGAGCAATCAGCCCCAGCATTTT. It is translated as CASSEQGWSNQPQHF. Based on the CDR3 plus reference TRBV2 and TRBJ1-5, the full variable domain is EPEVTQTPSHQVTQMGQEVILRCVPISNHLYFYWYRQILGQKVEFLVSFYNNEISEKSEIFDDQFSVERPDGSNFTLKIRSTKLEDSAMYFCASSEQGWSNQPQHFGDGTRLSIL.